The 21 T cell receptor beta chains listed next were all sequenced from one sample in a study of blood T cell repertoires in COVID-19. Some clones are missing from TCRdb's copy, which holds only in-frame ones; the method was immunoSEQ multiplex PCR. Altogether 150,000 to 200,000 clones are present, approximately 86% being singletons, with the ten largest covering less than 3.5%. What was sequenced was peripheral blood. These TCRs come from a man aged 70-80 years with acute or convalescent COVID-19.

V is TRBV6-6 and J is TRBJ2-7; maybe TRBD2 (5 bases). V was clipped by 6 bases and J by 2 bases, with 14 bases between them. The CDR3 extends over 14 amino acids. CDR1 and CDR2 (germline): MNHNY, SVGAGI (reference sequence). In nucleotides, the CDR3 is TGTGCCAGCAGCCCGTCCGAAGCGGCCTACGAGCAGTACTTC. Residues: CASSPSEAAYEQYF.

V gene TRBV20-1 combines with J gene TRBJ2-3, with 9 bases fitting TRBD1. Per germline, CDR1 DFQATT and CDR2 SNEGSKA (reference sequence). Trimming took 3 bases from V and 4 from J; bases not matched to a gene: 8. The CDR3 is made up of 15 amino acids. CDR3 nucleotide sequence: TGCAGTGCTAGTTCCGGGACAGGGCCGCCAGATACGCAGTATTTT. It encodes CSASSGTGPPDTQYF.

This clone was counted between two and nine times. The chain couples TRBV16 to TRBJ1-6, with TRBD1 matching over 7 bases. V was pared by 3 bases and J by 8 bases, with 4 bases of the junction left unmatched. The CDR3 has 14 amino acids. CDR1 and CDR2 (germline): KGHSY, FQNENV. For the CDR3, the DNA is TGTGCCAGCAGCCAGCCGACAGGGTATTCACCCCTCCACTTT. Translation gives CASSQPTGYSPLHF.

The rearrangement uses TRBV5-1 and TRBJ2-3, with TRBD2 matching 7 bases. J lost 0 bases, V lost 6 bases, and 4 bases had no gene match. This CDR3 comprises 14 residues. From germline, CDR1 is SGHRS and CDR2 YFSETQ. CDR3 residues: CASNSGVSTDTQYF. The CDR3 coding sequence is TGCGCCAGCAACAGCGGGGTTAGCACAGATACGCAGTATTTT.

The J gene is TRBJ2-1, the V gene TRBV4-2, with a weak D call TRBD2 (5 bases). Trimming stripped 4 bases from V and 12 bases from J, with 16 bases between. The CDR3 has 13 residues. Germline CDR1 LGHNA, CDR2 YNFKEQ. The CDR3 DNA reads as TGTGCCAGCAGCCCCCACCCCCGGGGAAGGCAGTTCTTC. This sequence encodes CASSPHPRGRQFF.

The chain uses TRBV24-1 and TRBJ2-7; 12 positions match TRBD2. With V trimmed by 5 bases and J by 3 bases, 7 bases remained unmatched. Germline V gene sequence: CDR1 KGHDR, CDR2 SFDVKD. The CDR3 is 16 amino acids. The CDR3 protein is CATSVSSGGESYEQYF. Here the CDR3 DNA reads TGTGCCACCAGTGTATCTAGCGGGGGGGAAAGCTACGAGCAGTACTTC.

This chain uses TRBV29-1 with TRBJ1-2, with D possibly TRBD1 on 6 matching bases. This CDR3 region has 13 residues. Between the trimmed V and J ends, which lost 0 bases and 4 bases, there was a span of 9 bases. CDR1 is SQVTM, CDR2 ANQGSEA, per germline. CDR3 region: CSVEEVQGYGYTF. The DNA of the CDR3 is TGCAGCGTTGAAGAAGTACAGGGCTATGGCTACACCTTC.

The genes are TRBV5-4 and TRBJ2-7, with TRBD2 matching over 10 bases. J was trimmed by 3 bases and V by 4 bases; bases with no gene match: 7. Per the germline V gene, CDR1 is SGHNT and CDR2 is YYREEE (reference sequence). The CDR3 contains 15 residues. DNA of the CDR3: TGTGCCAGCAGCCCACGACGGACTAGCGGCTACGAGCAGTACTTC. It codes for CASSPRRTSGYEQYF.

This clone occurred a few times. The J gene is TRBJ2-7, the V gene TRBV7-9; D might be TRBD2 (6 bases). From germline, CDR1 is SEHNR and CDR2 FQNEAQ (reference sequence). The CDR3 loop spans 12 amino acids. V lost 5 bases to trimming and J lost 3 bases, with 8 bases between them. The CDR3: CASSPSDYEQYF. The CDR3 region has the DNA TGTGCCAGCAGCCCTAGCGACTACGAGCAGTACTTC.

This rearrangement joins TRBV2 to TRBJ2-1; D may be TRBD2 (5 bases). The CDR3 consists of 16 residues. The V end lost 3 bases, the J end lost 6 bases, and 18 bases lay between the germline ends. Germline V gene lookup returns CDR1 SNHLY and CDR2 FYNNEI. This CDR3 reads CASSDPRTPLFNEQFF. CDR3 bases: TGTGCCAGCAGTGACCCTCGGACTCCCCTTTTCAATGAGCAGTTCTTC.

The rearrangement links TRBV5-1 to TRBJ2-3; 14 nucleotides line up with TRBD2. Trimming at V came to 4 bases and at J to 6 bases, leaving 7 bases not matched to a gene. Germline V gene sequence: CDR1 SGHRS, CDR2 YFSETQ. This CDR3 spans 16 amino acids. The CDR3 bases are TGCGCCAGCAGCCCCGGACTAGCGGGGGGCCTGGATACGCAGTATTTT. Translation: CASSPGLAGGLDTQYF.

CDR3 DNA sequence: TGTGCCAGCATTCGTAGGACAGAGTTCTTCCACGAGCAGTACTTC. Protein: CASIRRTEFFHEQYF. The rearrangement links TRBV6-5 to TRBJ2-7; D may be TRBD1 (6 bases). Trimming removed 7 bases from V and 5 bases from J, with 21 bases in between. The V gene's germline CDR1 is MNHEY and CDR2 SVGAGI. CDR3 length: 15 residues.

This clone was recorded only once. The rearrangement links TRBV28 to TRBJ1-3; D may be TRBD1 (6 bases). The CDR3 is made up of 17 amino acids. Trimming left V 4 bases short and J 0 bases short, with 16 bases between. CDR1 and CDR2 from the germline V gene are MDHEN and SYDVKM. The CDR3 spells CASSSHGTSSSGNTIYF. The CDR3 nucleotides read TGTGCCAGCAGTTCCCATGGGACATCCTCCTCTGGAAACACCATATATTTT. Looking up the rest from reference TRBV28 and TRBJ1-3 gives the full variable domain: DVKVTQSSRYLVKRTGEKVFLECVQDMDHENMFWYRQDPGLGLRLIYFSYDVKMKEKGDIPEGYSVSREKKERFSLILESASTNQTSMYLCASSSHGTSSSGNTIYFGEGSWLTVV.

The chain carries TRBV6-6 and TRBJ1-1; no clear D. The germline V and J ends were trimmed by 4 bases and 0 bases, with 9 bases remaining between them. Germline V gives CDR1 MNHNY, CDR2 SVGAGI (reference sequence). The CDR3 has 14 amino acids. The CDR3 nucleotides read TGTGCCAGCAGTTCCTATTCTATGAACACTGAAGCTTTCTTT. Translated: CASSSYSMNTEAFF.

V gene TRBV6-6 combines with J gene TRBJ2-1; TRBD2 might be the D (5 bases). The CDR3 runs 14 residues. V was trimmed by 8 bases and J by 2 bases, leaving 13 bases between them. The germline CDR1 and CDR2 sequences are MNHNY and SVGAGI (reference sequence). The CDR3 DNA is TGTGCCAGCCAATCGGGGTGGGCCTACAATGAGCAGTTCTTC. Protein sequence: CASQSGWAYNEQFF.

The chain is built from TRBV5-3 and TRBJ2-5, with a tentative D call TRBD2 (6 bases). TRBV5-3 is flagged as an ORF with uncertain function. Trimming shortened V by 1 base and J by 5 bases, and 15 bases separated the two germline ends. The length of the CDR3 is 15 residues. DNA for the CDR3: TGTGCCAGAAGCTTGTGCGGCAGACTAGGGGAGACCCAGTACTTC. Its translation is CARSLCGRLGETQYF.

The CDR3 sequence is CASSLSVVAGDTEAFF. CDR3 sequence (DNA): TGTGCCAGCAGTTTATCGGTAGTCGCGGGGGACACTGAAGCTTTCTTT. The chain links TRBV27 to TRBJ1-1; a possible D gene is TRBD1 (5 bases). The germline gives CDR1 MNHEY, CDR2 SMNVEV (reference sequence). The V end was cut by 0 bases, the J end by 3 bases, with 14 bases between. This CDR3 contains 16 residues.

The V and J genes are TRBV4-3 and TRBJ1-1, with 11 bases fitting TRBD1. There are 14 residues in the CDR3. Germline V lookup: CDR1 LGHNA, CDR2 YSLEER. Germline trimming cut 4 bases from V and 7 bases from J; bases unmatched to any gene: 5. CDR3 in DNA: TGCGCCAGCAGCCGAGGACAGGGGGCACTTGAAGCTTTCTTT. Encoded protein: CASSRGQGALEAFF.

J is TRBJ2-3 and V is TRBV18; D unresolved. CDR1 KGHSH and CDR2 LQKENI come from the germline V gene. V was pared by 2 bases and J by 4 bases, with 13 bases between. The CDR3 length is 15 residues. CDR3 in amino acids: CASSPIPRKPDTQYF. CDR3 nucleotide sequence: TGTGCCAGCTCACCAATCCCCAGGAAGCCAGATACGCAGTATTTT.

The chain combines TRBV11-3 with TRBJ2-2, with 9 bases identical to TRBD2. The CDR3 contains 15 residues. Per germline, CDR1 SGHNT and CDR2 YENEEA. Unmatched junction bases numbered 3, after V lost 3 bases and J lost 4 bases. CDR3: CASSLAGGSTGELFF. The CDR3 DNA is TGTGCCAGCAGCTTGGCGGGAGGGAGCACCGGGGAGCTGTTTTTT.

In DNA, the CDR3 is TGTGCCTGGAGACAGGGCGGTACCTATGGCTACACCTTC. Protein sequence: CAWRQGGTYGYTF. The genes are TRBV30 and TRBJ1-2, with D perhaps matching TRBD1 (6 bases). The CDR3 is 13 residues long. CDR1 and CDR2 (germline): GTSNPN, SVGIG (reference sequence). Trimming took 3 bases from V and 4 from J, leaving 12 bases between them. The entire variable domain, with the rest obtained from reference TRBV30 and TRBJ1-2, is as follows: SQTIHQWPATLVQPVGSPLSLECTVEGTSNPNLYWYRQAAGRGLQLLFYSVGIGQISSEVPQNLSASRPQDRQFILSSKKLLLSDSGFYLCAWRQGGTYGYTFGSGTRLTVV.